What follows is one T cell receptor beta chain and its context. As yet, its antigen is unknown. This specimen comes from a study of Ad26.COV2.S vaccination and SARS-CoV-2 variants. About the study: Dosing was one shot or two shots 56 days apart.

Points from the study as a whole: Substantial breadth was reported for post-vaccination spike-specific CD8+ and CD4+ T cells. Assessments of TCR breadth and depth may have underestimated the total T cell responses.

Treatment noted: roughly 20 received Ad26.COV2.S at low or high dose, single or two shots; about 5 received placebo; per-sample allocation not given. Specimens were obtained on day 63 following the first vaccine or placebo injection. CDR3 length equals 14 residues. Germline loops: CDR1 MNHEY, CDR2 SVGAGI. Trimming removed 10 bases from V and 4 bases from J; junction bases left unmatched: 12. Profiling relied on immunoSEQ multiplex PCR, and the TCRdb table lists in-frame clones only, not all of them. Of a few hundred thousand clones listed, 90% are singletons. This sequence originates from a person between 18 and 60 years old who received the Ad26.COV2.S COVID-19 vaccine or a placebo. V usage is TRBV6-5 and J usage is TRBJ1-1; 7 bases match TRBD1. Sequenced material: peripheral blood, taken in a trial of Ad26.COV2.S vaccine versus placebo. The CDR3 DNA follows: TGTGCCACCAATTATCGGACAGGCGGCACTGAAGCTTTCTTT. It specifies CATNYRTGGTEAFF.